This T cell receptor beta chain appears in the sequencing data of a study of shared clonotypes between healthy human individuals. Profiling relied on immunoSEQ multiplex PCR, and the TCRdb table lists in-frame clones only, not all of them. There are 640,000 or so clones in the sample; about two thirds occur only once, and less than 2% lies in the top ten. The length of the CDR3 is 14 residues. Germline CDR1 MDHEN, CDR2 SYDVKM. Trimming took off 7 bases at V and 2 bases at J, with 13 bases between the two ends. Sequencing was performed on memory CD4+ T cells sorted from blood. Subset denoted: CD45RA-negative fraction. The sequence was collected from a woman aged 25 to 39 in good health. This sequence joins TRBV28 and TRBJ2-3; D is unresolved. This chain's CDR3 is CASNIGVHTDTQYF. CDR3 in DNA: TGTGCCAGCAATATAGGCGTCCACACAGATACGCAGTATTTT.